Shown below are 24 T cell receptor beta chains from a single sample sequenced in a study of CD8+ T cells in alopecia areata (dated by TCRdb to 2016 to 2019). The intended sense of this specimen's time point label: around 24 weeks on oral tofacitinib. What the treatment or condition label conveys for this sample: oral pan-JAK inhibitor, 5-10 mg twice daily. Library prep was done by the immunoSEQ multiplex PCR assay. RNA was extracted from all samples and reverse transcribed into cDNA as template for TCR sequencing. This is the immuneACCESS table as TCRdb keeps it, with only in-frame sequences that have V and J called. A part of the clones is gone; compared with another copy, unresolved V genes explain less than half, and the rest is unexplained. The sample includes approximately 170,000 clones, with roughly 60% observed a single time. Approximately 15% of the sample is taken by the ten largest. The sequencing used CD4+ T cells sorted from blood, collected at week 24, from a patient treated with tofacitinib. These TCRs come from a human donor with alopecia areata.

The chain combines TRBV29-1 with TRBJ2-3, with D possibly being TRBD2 (6 bases). The CDR3 is 14 amino acids. Looked up from germline, CDR1 is SQVTM and CDR2 is ANQGSEA. V lost 7 bases and J 1 base, leaving 15 bases between the germline ends. CDR3 sequence (DNA): TGCAGCGCCTTCACGTCGGGGGGCACAGATACGCAGTATTTT. It yields the protein CSAFTSGGTDTQYF.

This clone came up many times. This chain joins TRBV2 and TRBJ2-3; tentatively, D is TRBD2 (5 bases). Looked up from germline, CDR1 is SNHLY and CDR2 is FYNNEI. This CDR3 spans 12 amino acids. The germline V and J ends were trimmed by 3 bases and 7 bases, with 8 bases remaining between them. The chain's CDR3 is CASSEMTNTQYF. The CDR3 bases are TGTGCCAGCAGTGAGATGACTAATACGCAGTATTTT.

This chain uses TRBV18 with TRBJ2-7, with 11 bases aligning to TRBD1. The CDR3 has 14 residues. The J segment lost 6 bases and the V segment lost 4 bases, leaving 5 bases of the junction unmatched. Germline CDR1 is KGHSH and CDR2 is LQKENI. The CDR3 is CASSRGTGGGEQYF. In nucleotides, the CDR3 is TGTGCCAGCTCACGTGGGACAGGGGGGGGCGAGCAGTACTTC.

Only a few counts were recorded for this clone. The germline gene is not matched at one end of the junction; a read error may be the cause. CDR3 residues: CSVEGAGPETQYF. DNA for the CDR3: TGCAGCGTCGAAGGGGCTGGGCCAGAGACCCAGTACTTC. The chain is built from TRBV29-1 and TRBJ2-5; perhaps TRBD1 as D (5 bases). The CDR3 consists of 13 residues. CDR1 and CDR2 (germline): SQVTM, ANQGSEA.

In its sample, this clone was seen a few times. The rearrangement links TRBV27 to TRBJ1-5; the D gene is possibly TRBD1 (6 bases). CDR1 and CDR2 from the germline V gene are MNHEY and SMNVEV (reference sequence). The CDR3 runs 18 residues. Trimming stripped 8 bases from V and 0 bases from J, with 23 bases between. CDR3 amino acids: CASGLRGGVRYSNQPQHF. CDR3 sequence (DNA): TGTGCCAGCGGTCTTCGGGGGGGCGTGCGCTATAGCAATCAGCCCCAGCATTTT.

The chain combines TRBV29-1 with TRBJ2-2; D may be TRBD1 (6 bases). This CDR3 has 13 residues. Trimming removed 4 bases at V and 4 bases at J, with 10 bases between. Per germline, CDR1 SQVTM and CDR2 ANQGSEA. The CDR3 DNA follows: TGCAGCGTTGCCCAGGGGCGCACCGGGGAGCTGTTTTTT. Amino acid sequence: CSVAQGRTGELFF.

CDR3 bases: TGTGCCAGTAGTCCATGGGGGCCGTCAGATACGCAGTATTTT. It is translated as CASSPWGPSDTQYF. The chain links TRBV19 to TRBJ2-3; a weak D match, TRBD1 (6 bases). The CDR3 sequence is 14 residues long. The V and J ends lost 5 bases and 4 bases respectively, with 13 bases between them. CDR1 is LNHDA and CDR2 is SQIVND in the germline V gene (reference sequence).

J is TRBJ1-6 and V is TRBV30, with a tentative D call TRBD1 (5 bases). The CDR3 runs 12 residues. V was cut by 5 bases and J by 15 bases, with 17 bases left in between. From germline, CDR1 is GTSNPN and CDR2 SVGIG (reference sequence). The CDR3 coding sequence is TGTGCCTGGGACAGCAAACCGTCAATCCTCCACTTT. Protein sequence: CAWDSKPSILHF.

The gene calls are TRBV29-1 and TRBJ2-7; the D call may be TRBD1 or TRBD2 (5 bases each). Per the germline V gene, CDR1 is SQVTM and CDR2 is ANQGSEA. CDR3 length equals 14 residues. Trimming left V 6 bases short and J 1 base short, with 16 bases between. The CDR3 nucleotides read TGCAGCGTGAGCTACCGGGACGCATCCTACGAGCAGTACTTC. Translated: CSVSYRDASYEQYF.

There are a few counts of this clone. The chain employs TRBV30 and TRBJ1-5; D not certain. Trimming took off 2 bases at V and 7 bases at J, with 12 bases between the two ends. CDR1 GTSNPN and CDR2 SVGIG come from the germline V gene (reference sequence). The CDR3 sequence is 13 residues long. DNA for the CDR3: TGTGCCTGGAGTATTCATACGGGGCAGCCCCAGCATTTT. It yields the protein CAWSIHTGQPQHF.

The sample holds one count of this clone. This CDR3 reads CASSAGPGKKETQYF. The DNA for the CDR3 is TGTGCCAGCAGCGCAGGTCCCGGGAAGAAAGAGACCCAGTACTTC. The rearrangement uses TRBV9 and TRBJ2-5; a weak D match, TRBD2 (5 bases). V was cut by 3 bases and J by 3 bases, with 15 bases left in between. CDR3 length: 15 residues. Germline V lookup: CDR1 SGDLS, CDR2 YYNGEE.

The chain uses TRBV25-1 and TRBJ2-7; 9 bases are shared with TRBD1. Germline V lookup: CDR1 MGHDK, CDR2 SYGVNS. V was pared by 1 base and J by 6 bases, with 7 bases of the junction left unmatched. This CDR3 is built from 15 residues. The DNA for the CDR3 is TGTGCCAGCAGTGAATGGACAGGGGCTGAGGGCGAGCAGTACTTC. It translates to CASSEWTGAEGEQYF.

J is TRBJ1-4 and V is TRBV30; D gene unclear. This CDR3 contains 14 residues. CDR1 and CDR2 from the germline V gene are GTSNPN and SVGIG (reference sequence). Trimming took off 0 bases at V and 0 bases at J, with 5 bases between the two ends. Here the CDR3 DNA reads TGTGCCTGGAGTGTAGTGTCAACTAATGAAAAACTGTTTTTT. It yields the protein CAWSVVSTNEKLFF.

This clone occurred many times. The sample contains more than one DNA sequence encoding this CDR3. The rearrangement links TRBV14 to TRBJ1-1; D is unclear. This CDR3 contains 13 residues. The germline CDR1 and CDR2 sequences are SGHDN and FVKESK. V lost 3 bases and J 1 base, leaving 6 bases between the germline ends. For the CDR3, the DNA is TGTGCCAGCAGCCATAGGAGGAACACTGAAGCTTTCTTT. Translated: CASSHRRNTEAFF.

The J gene is TRBJ1-1, the V gene TRBV5-6; D possibly corresponds to TRBD1 (5 bases). This CDR3 is built from 12 residues. V was trimmed by 0 bases and J by 7 bases, leaving 7 bases between them. Germline V gene data show CDR1 as SGHDT and CDR2 as YYEEEE. The DNA for the CDR3 is TGTGCCAGCAGCTTGGCCAGGGATGAAGCTTTCTTT. Protein sequence: CASSLARDEAFF.

This chain connects TRBV7-9 to TRBJ2-5; TRBD1 agrees at 10 bases. The V and J ends lost 5 bases and 3 bases, in that order; junction bases with no gene match: 6. Per germline, CDR1 SEHNR and CDR2 FQNEAQ (reference sequence). The CDR3 is made up of 15 amino acids. The CDR3 spells CASSLWDRGKETQYF. The CDR3 DNA sequence: TGTGCCAGCAGCCTGTGGGACAGGGGAAAAGAGACCCAGTACTTC.

V gene TRBV2 combines with J gene TRBJ1-2; tentatively, D is TRBD1 (5 bases). The V gene's germline CDR1 is SNHLY and CDR2 FYNNEI. The CDR3 consists of 12 residues. V was clipped by 10 bases and J by 5 bases, with 14 bases between them. The CDR3 nucleotides read TGTGCCACCACCCCCGGGACTTATGGCTACACCTTC. It encodes CATTPGTYGYTF.

This clone was detected many times. This chain connects TRBV25-1 to TRBJ1-4; no clear D gene. Germline values: CDR1 MGHDK, CDR2 SYGVNS. The CDR3 consists of 12 residues. Trimming left V 6 bases short and J 8 bases short, with 10 bases between. CDR3: CASRERTEKLFF. The CDR3 DNA reads as TGTGCCAGCAGAGAACGCACGGAAAAACTGTTTTTT.

This clone was detected a few times. This sequence joins TRBV7-9 and TRBJ2-5; D might be TRBD1 or TRBD2, each matching 6 bases. The CDR3 has 15 amino acids. Trimming took 5 bases from V and 3 from J, leaving 16 bases between them. The germline V gene has CDR1 SEHNR and CDR2 FQNEAQ (reference sequence). CDR3 sequence (DNA): TGTGCCAGCAGCCTCCTTGGGGGGCACAAAGAGACCCAGTACTTC. Its translation: CASSLLGGHKETQYF.

This clone came up a few times. The gene calls are TRBV27 and TRBJ2-4, with D perhaps assigned TRBD1 or TRBD2 (5 bases each). Germline V gives CDR1 MNHEY, CDR2 SMNVEV (reference sequence). This CDR3 is built from 15 residues. V lost 4 bases to trimming and J lost 6 bases, with 16 bases between them. The CDR3 protein is CASSSGSWGLNIQYF. CDR3 nucleotide sequence: TGTGCCAGCAGTTCGGGATCGTGGGGGTTAAACATTCAGTACTTC.

The CDR3 DNA reads TGTGCCAGCTCACTGTTCGCCGGGGGCACAGATACGCAGTATTTT. Amino acids: CASSLFAGGTDTQYF. The V gene is TRBV18, the J gene TRBJ2-3; perhaps TRBD2 as D (5 bases). Germline V gene lookup returns CDR1 KGHSH and CDR2 LQKENI. The length of the CDR3 is 15 residues. V dropped 4 bases and J dropped 1 base, with 12 bases sitting between them.

V is TRBV27 and J is TRBJ2-5, with D unclear. V gave up 5 bases and J gave up 0 bases, with 13 bases separating them. CDR1 and CDR2 (germline): MNHEY, SMNVEV (reference sequence). The CDR3 spans 15 residues. As DNA, the CDR3 is TGTGCCAGCAGTCAGTATCGACACAACCAAGAGACCCAGTACTTC. Protein product: CASSQYRHNQETQYF.

This chain uses TRBV30 with TRBJ1-6; the D gene is possibly TRBD1 (6 bases). V lost 0 bases and J lost 10, with 13 bases in between. This CDR3 has 14 amino acids. Germline CDR1 is GTSNPN and CDR2 is SVGIG (reference sequence). CDR3 sequence reads: CAWSVLGGRSPLHF. CDR3 DNA: TGTGCCTGGAGTGTACTAGGGGGACGCTCACCCCTCCACTTT.

The chain carries TRBV20-1 and TRBJ2-3; D remains ambiguous. Trimming shortened V by 6 bases and J by 5 bases, and 9 bases separated the two germline ends. CDR1 DFQATT and CDR2 SNEGSKA come from the germline V gene (reference sequence). The CDR3 totals 11 residues. DNA of the CDR3: TGCAGTGCCTCACGAGTAGATACGCAGTATTTT. Its protein is CSASRVDTQYF.